This TCR beta chain was retrieved from a study of blood T cells in healthy people across ages. Study results and limitations: Estimates based on one million T cells were treated as lower bounds. PBMCs went unsorted, and a conclusive naive versus antigen-experienced comparison was therefore prevented. When set beside aged donors, long-lived donors presented more naive CD4+ cells and higher diversity.

A remark on this clonotype: As yet, its antigen is unknown.

This CDR3 contains 14 residues. Trimming removed 2 bases at V and 9 bases at J, with 14 bases between. CDR1 SGHTA and CDR2 FQGNSA come from the germline V gene. Combining a sample-barcoded 5' primer with a J-beta primer mix, a second PCR ran for about 7 to 11 cycles. TCRdb processed the 5' RACE reads anew with MiXCR; each CDR3 protein has one entry. The sample consists of roughly 1.9 million distinct CDR3 sequences, about two fifths of them appearing once. This chain joins TRBV7-2 and TRBJ2-1; maybe TRBD1 (5 bases). The source of this sequence is a human donor in good health. The sequenced sample was blood. The CDR3: CASSLTGLNSEQFF. The CDR3 DNA reads as TGTGCCAGCAGCTTAACAGGCCTGAACAGTGAGCAGTTCTTC.